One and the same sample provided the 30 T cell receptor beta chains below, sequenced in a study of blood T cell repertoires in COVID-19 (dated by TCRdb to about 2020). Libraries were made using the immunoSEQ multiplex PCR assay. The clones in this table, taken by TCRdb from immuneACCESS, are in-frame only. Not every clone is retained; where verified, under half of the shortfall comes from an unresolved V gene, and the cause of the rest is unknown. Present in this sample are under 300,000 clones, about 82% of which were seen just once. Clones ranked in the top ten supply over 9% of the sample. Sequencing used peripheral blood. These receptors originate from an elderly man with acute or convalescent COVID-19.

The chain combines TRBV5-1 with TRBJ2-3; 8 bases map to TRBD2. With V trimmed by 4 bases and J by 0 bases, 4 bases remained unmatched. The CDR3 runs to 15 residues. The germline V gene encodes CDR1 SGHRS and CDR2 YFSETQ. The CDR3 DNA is TGCGCCAGCAGCGCCGGGGGGGATAGCACAGATACGCAGTATTTT. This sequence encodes CASSAGGDSTDTQYF.

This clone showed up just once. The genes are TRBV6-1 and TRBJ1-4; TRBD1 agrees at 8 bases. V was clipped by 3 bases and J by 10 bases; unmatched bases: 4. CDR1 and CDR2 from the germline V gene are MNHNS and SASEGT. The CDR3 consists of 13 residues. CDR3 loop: CASSDGQGIKLFF. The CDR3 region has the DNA TGTGCCAGCAGTGACGGACAGGGAATAAAACTGTTTTTT.

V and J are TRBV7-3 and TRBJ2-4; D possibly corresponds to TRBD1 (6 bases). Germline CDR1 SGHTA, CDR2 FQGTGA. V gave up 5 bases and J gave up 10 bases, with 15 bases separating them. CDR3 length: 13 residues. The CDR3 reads CASSPDSKEIQYF. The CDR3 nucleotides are TGTGCCAGCAGCCCGGACAGTAAGGAAATTCAGTACTTC.

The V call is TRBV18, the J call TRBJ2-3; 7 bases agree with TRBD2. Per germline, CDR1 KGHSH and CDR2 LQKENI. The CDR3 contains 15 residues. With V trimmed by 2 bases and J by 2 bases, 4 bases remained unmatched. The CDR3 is CASSPLSGDTDTQYF. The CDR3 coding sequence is TGTGCCAGCTCACCATTGAGCGGGGACACAGATACGCAGTATTTT. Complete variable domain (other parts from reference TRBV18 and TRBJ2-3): NAGVMQNPRHLVRRRGQEARLRCSPMKGHSHVYWYRQLPEEGLKFMVYLQKENIIDESGMPKERFSAEFPKEGPSILRIQQVVRGDSAAYFCASSPLSGDTDTQYFGPGTRLTVL.

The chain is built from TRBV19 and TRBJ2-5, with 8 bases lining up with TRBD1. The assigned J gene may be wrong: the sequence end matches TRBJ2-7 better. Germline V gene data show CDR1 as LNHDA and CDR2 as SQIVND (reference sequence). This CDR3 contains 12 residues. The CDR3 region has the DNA TGTGCCACCAGGACAGGGTTCTACGAGCAGTACTTC. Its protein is CATRTGFYEQYF.

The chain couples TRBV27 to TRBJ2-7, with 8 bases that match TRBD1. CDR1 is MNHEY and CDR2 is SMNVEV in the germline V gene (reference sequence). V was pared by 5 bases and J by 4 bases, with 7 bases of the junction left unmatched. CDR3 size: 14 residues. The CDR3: CASSPTGERYEQYF. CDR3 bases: TGTGCCAGCAGTCCGACAGGGGAACGGTACGAGCAGTACTTC.

The CDR3 nucleotides are TGTGCCAGCAGCGCCCCAGAGCGGGAAGTACAAGAGACCCAGTACTTC. It translates to CASSAPEREVQETQYF. The chain carries TRBV5-4 and TRBJ2-5; 7 nucleotides align to TRBD2. V lost 4 bases, J lost 2 bases, and 11 bases stayed unmatched. The CDR3 sequence is 16 residues long. Germline V gene data show CDR1 as SGHNT and CDR2 as YYREEE (reference sequence).

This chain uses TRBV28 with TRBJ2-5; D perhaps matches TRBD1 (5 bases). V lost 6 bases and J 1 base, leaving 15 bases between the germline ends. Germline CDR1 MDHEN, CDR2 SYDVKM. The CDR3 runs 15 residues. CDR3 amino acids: CASSPPRAVQETQYF. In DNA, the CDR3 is TGTGCCAGCAGCCCACCCAGGGCGGTCCAAGAGACCCAGTACTTC. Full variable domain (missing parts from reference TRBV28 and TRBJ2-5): DVKVTQSSRYLVKRTGEKVFLECVQDMDHENMFWYRQDPGLGLRLIYFSYDVKMKEKGDIPEGYSVSREKKERFSLILESASTNQTSMYLCASSPPRAVQETQYFGPGTRLLVL.

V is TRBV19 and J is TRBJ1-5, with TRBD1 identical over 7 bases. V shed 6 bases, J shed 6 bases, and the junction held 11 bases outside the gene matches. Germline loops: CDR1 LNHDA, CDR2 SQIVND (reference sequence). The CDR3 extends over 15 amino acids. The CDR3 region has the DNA TGTGCCAGTAGCCAAATGGGGCAGGGGGGTCAGCCCCAGCATTTT. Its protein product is CASSQMGQGGQPQHF.

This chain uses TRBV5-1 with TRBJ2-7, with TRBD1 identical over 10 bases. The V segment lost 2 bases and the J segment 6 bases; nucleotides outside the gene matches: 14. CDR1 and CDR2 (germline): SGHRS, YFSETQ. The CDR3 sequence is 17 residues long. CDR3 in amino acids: CASSFLHGQGVPFEQYF. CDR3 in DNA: TGCGCCAGCAGCTTTTTACACGGACAGGGGGTCCCCTTCGAGCAGTACTTC.

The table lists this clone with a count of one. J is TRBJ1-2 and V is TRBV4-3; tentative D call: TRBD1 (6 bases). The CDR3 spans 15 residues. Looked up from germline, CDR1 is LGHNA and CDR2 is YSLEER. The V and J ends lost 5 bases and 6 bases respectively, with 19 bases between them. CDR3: CASSSNTGGDNGYTF. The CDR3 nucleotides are TGCGCCAGCAGCTCGAACACCGGGGGGGACAATGGCTACACCTTC.

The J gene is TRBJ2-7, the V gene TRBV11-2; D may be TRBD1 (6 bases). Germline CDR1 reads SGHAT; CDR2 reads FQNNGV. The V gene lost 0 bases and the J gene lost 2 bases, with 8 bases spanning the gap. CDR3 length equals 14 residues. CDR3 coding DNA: TGTGCCAGCAGCTTAGAGAGGACAGCCTACGAGCAGTACTTC. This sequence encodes CASSLERTAYEQYF.

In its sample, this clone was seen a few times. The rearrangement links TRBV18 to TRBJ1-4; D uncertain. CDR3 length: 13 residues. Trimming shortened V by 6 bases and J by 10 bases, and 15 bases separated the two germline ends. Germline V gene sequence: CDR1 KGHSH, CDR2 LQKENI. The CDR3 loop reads CASSDAGRGKLFF. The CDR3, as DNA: TGTGCCAGCTCCGACGCCGGGAGAGGAAAACTGTTTTTT.

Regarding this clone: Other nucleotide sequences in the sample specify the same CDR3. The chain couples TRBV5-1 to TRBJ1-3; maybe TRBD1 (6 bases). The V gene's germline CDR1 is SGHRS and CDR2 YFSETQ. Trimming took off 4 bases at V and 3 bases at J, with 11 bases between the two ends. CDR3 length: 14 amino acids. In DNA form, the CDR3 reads TGCGCCAGCAGCCCTCAGGGGAGTGGAAACACCATATATTTT. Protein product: CASSPQGSGNTIYF.

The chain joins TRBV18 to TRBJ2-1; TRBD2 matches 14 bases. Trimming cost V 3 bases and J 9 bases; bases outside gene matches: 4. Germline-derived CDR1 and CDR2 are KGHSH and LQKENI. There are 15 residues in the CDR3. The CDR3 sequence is CASSPGTSGSGEQFF. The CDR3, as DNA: TGTGCCAGCTCACCGGGGACTAGCGGGAGTGGTGAGCAGTTCTTC.

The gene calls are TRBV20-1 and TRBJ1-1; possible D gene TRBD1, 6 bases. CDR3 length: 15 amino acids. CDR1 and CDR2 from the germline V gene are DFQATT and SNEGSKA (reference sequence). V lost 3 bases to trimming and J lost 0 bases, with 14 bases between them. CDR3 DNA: TGCAGTGCTAGTCCCCCGGGGACAATGAACACTGAAGCTTTCTTT. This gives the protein CSASPPGTMNTEAFF.

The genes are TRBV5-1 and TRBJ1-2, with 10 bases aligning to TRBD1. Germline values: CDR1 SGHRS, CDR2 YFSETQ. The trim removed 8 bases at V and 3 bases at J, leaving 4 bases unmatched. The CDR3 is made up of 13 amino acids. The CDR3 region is CASGTGEDYGYTF. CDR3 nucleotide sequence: TGCGCCAGTGGGACAGGGGAAGACTATGGCTACACCTTC.

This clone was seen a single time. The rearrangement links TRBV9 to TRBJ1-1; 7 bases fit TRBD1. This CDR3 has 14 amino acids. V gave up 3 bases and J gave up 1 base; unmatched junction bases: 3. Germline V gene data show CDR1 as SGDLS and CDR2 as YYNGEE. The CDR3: CASSGTGANTEAFF. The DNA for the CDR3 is TGTGCCAGCAGCGGCACAGGGGCGAACACTGAAGCTTTCTTT. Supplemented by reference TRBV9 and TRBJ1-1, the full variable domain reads DSGVTQTPKHLITATGQRVTLRCSPRSGDLSVYWYQQSLDQGLQFLIQYYNGEERAKGNILERFSAQQFPDLHSELNLSSLELGDSALYFCASSGTGANTEAFFGQGTRLTVV.

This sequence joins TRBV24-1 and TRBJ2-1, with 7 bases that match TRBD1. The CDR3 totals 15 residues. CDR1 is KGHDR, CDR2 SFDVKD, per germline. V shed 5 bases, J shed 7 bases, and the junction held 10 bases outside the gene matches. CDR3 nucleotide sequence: TGTGCCACCAGTGCGACCGCCCCACAGGGGAATGAGCAGTTCTTC. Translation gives CATSATAPQGNEQFF.

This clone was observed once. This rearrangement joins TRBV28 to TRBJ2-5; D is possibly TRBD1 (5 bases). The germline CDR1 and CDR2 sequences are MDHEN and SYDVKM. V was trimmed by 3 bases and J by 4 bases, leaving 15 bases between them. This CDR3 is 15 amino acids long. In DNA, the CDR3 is TGTGCCAGCAGTTTCCGGTGGTATAGGGGAGAGACCCAGTACTTC. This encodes CASSFRWYRGETQYF.

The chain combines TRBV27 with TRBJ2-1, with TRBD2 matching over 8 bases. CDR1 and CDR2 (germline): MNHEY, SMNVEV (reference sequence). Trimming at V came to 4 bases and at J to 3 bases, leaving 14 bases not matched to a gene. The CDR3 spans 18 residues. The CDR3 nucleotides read TGTGCCAGCAGTTACAAAATCCCGGGACTAGGAGGCTACAATGAGCAGTTCTTC. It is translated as CASSYKIPGLGGYNEQFF.

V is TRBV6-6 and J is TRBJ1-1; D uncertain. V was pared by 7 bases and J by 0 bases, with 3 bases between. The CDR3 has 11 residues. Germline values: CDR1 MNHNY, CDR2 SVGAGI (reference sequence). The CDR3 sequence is CASTLNTEAFF. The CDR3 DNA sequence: TGTGCCAGCACATTGAACACTGAAGCTTTCTTT.

CDR3: CAISGLAANNAYEQYF. Here the CDR3 DNA reads TGTGCCATCAGTGGACTAGCGGCAAATAACGCCTACGAGCAGTACTTC. V is TRBV10-3 and J is TRBJ2-7, with 9 bases identical to TRBD2. The V gene end was trimmed by 4 bases and the J gene end by 2 bases; junction bases not matched to a gene: 9. Germline values: CDR1 ENHRY, CDR2 SYGVKD. The CDR3 consists of 16 residues.

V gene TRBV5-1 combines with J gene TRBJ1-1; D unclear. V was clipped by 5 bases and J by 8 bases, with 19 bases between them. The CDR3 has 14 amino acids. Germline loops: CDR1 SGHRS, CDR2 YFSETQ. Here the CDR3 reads CASRSLIGYSEAFF. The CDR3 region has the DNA TGCGCCAGCAGGTCCCTTATCGGATACAGCGAAGCTTTCTTT.

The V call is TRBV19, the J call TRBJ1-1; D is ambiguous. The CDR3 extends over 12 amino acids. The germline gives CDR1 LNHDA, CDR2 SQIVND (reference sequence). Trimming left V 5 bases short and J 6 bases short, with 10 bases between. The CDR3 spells CASSLLDSEAFF. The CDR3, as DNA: TGTGCCAGTAGTCTCCTAGATTCTGAAGCTTTCTTT.

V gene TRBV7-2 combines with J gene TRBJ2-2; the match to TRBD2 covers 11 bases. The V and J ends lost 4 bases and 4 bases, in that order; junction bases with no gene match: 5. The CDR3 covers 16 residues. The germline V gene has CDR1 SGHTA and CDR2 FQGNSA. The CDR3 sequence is CASSSTSGVITGELFF. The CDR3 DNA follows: TGTGCCAGCAGCTCGACTAGCGGGGTAATCACCGGGGAGCTGTTTTTT.

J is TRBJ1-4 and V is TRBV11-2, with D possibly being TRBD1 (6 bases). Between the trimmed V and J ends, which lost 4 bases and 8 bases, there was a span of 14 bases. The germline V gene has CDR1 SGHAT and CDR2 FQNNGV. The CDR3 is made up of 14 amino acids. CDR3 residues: CASSSPGVGEKLFF. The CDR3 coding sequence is TGTGCCAGCAGCTCCCCAGGGGTTGGGGAAAAACTGTTTTTT.

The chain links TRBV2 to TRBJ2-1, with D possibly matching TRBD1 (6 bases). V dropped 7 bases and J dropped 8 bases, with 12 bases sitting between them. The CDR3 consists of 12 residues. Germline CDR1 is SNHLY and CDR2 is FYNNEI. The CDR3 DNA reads TGTGCCAGCACCGTCACAGGGTATGAGCAGTTCTTC. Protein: CASTVTGYEQFF.

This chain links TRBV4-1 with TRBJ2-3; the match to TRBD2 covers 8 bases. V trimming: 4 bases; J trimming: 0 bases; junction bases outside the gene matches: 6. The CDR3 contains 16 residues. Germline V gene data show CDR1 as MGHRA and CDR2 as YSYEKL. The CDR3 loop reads CASSPSSGSSTDTQYF. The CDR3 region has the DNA TGCGCCAGCAGCCCATCTAGCGGGTCTAGCACAGATACGCAGTATTTT.

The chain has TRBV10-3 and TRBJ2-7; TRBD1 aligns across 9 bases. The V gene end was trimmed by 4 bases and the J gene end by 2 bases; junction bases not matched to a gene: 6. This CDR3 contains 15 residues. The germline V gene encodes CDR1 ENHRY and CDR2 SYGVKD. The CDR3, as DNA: TGTGCCATCAGTGTGGACAGGGGTGGGCCCTACGAGCAGTACTTC. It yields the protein CAISVDRGGPYEQYF.